This T cell receptor beta chain was recorded in a study of Ad26.COV2.S vaccination and SARS-CoV-2 variants. Background on the study: Ad26.COV2.S arm of COV1001 included the donor. Participants got Ad26.COV2.S intramuscularly, once or twice 56 days apart.

The treatment denotes: approximately 18 received Ad26.COV2.S at low or high dose, single or two shots; five or six received placebo; per-sample allocation not given. It was on day 63 after the first vaccine or placebo injection that samples were taken. The study used a vaccine consisting of an Ad26 vector that expressed Wuhan-strain SARS-CoV-2 spike. The method was immunoSEQ multiplex PCR; TCRdb's version includes in-frame clones alone and lacks a portion of them. The sample lists 320,000 or so clones; 85% to 90% were seen once. The study, taken as a whole, reports: Compared with placebo recipients, vaccine recipients had higher spike-specific TCR breadth.

Notes on this clone: Its specificity is not known.

Trimming left V 6 bases short and J 5 bases short, with 14 bases between. Per germline, CDR1 MDHEN and CDR2 SYDVKM. This CDR3 is built from 14 residues. The source was peripheral blood, collected in a trial of Ad26.COV2.S vaccine versus placebo. The TCR sequence derives from a person aged 18 to 65 who received the Ad26.COV2.S COVID-19 vaccine or a placebo. The chain recombines TRBV28 with TRBJ1-5; D call uncertain. The CDR3 reads CASSGPGDHQPQHF. The CDR3 region has the DNA TGTGCCAGCAGCGGGCCAGGTGACCATCAGCCCCAGCATTTT.